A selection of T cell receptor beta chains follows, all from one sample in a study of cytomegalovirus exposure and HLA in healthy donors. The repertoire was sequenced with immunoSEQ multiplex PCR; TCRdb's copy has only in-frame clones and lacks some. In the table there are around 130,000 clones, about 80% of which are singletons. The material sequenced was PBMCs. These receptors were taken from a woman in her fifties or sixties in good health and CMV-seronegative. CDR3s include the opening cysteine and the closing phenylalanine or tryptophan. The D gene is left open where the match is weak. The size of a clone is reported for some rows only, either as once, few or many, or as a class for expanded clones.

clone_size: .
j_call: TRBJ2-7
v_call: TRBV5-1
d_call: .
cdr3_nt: TGCGCCAGCAGAATCGCCGGGACTTCACTCTCCTACGAGCAGTACTTC
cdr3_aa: CASRIAGTSLSYEQYF

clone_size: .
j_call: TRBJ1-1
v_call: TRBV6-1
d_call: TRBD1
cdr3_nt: TGTGCCAGCAGGTCGACAGGGACGACTGAAGCTTTCTTT
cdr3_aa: CASRSTGTTEAFF

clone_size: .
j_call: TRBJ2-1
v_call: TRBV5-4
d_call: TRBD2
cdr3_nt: TGTGCCAGCACCCCGGCGGCTAGCGGGTACAATGAGCAGTTCTTC
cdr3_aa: CASTPAASGYNEQFF

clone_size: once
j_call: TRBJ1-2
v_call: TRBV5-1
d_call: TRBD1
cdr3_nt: TGCGCCAGCAGCCCCTACCCCGGACAGGGAGGGAATGGCTACACCTTC
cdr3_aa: CASSPYPGQGGNGYTF

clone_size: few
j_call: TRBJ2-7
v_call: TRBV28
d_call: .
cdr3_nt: TGTGCCAGCAGTTCCCCACCCGGTATCAGGCCTAACTACGAGCAGTACTTC
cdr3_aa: CASSSPPGIRPNYEQYF

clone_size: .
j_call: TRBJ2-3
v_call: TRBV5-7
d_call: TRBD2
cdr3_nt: TGTGCCAGCAGCCAGACTAGCGGGAGTTTTCTCACAGATACGCAGTATTTT
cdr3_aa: CASSQTSGSFLTDTQYF

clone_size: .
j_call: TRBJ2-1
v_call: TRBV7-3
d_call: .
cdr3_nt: TGTGCCAGCAGCCCGATAGCGGCCACCTACAATGAGCAGTTCTTC
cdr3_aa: CASSPIAATYNEQFF

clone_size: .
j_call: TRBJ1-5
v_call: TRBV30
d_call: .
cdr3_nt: TGTGCCTGGAGTGCCTCAGGGAACGGACAGCCCCAGCATTTT
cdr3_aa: CAWSASGNGQPQHF

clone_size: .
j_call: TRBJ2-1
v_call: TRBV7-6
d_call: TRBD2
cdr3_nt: TGTGCCAGCAGCTTGATAGCGGGAGTCAATGAGCAGTTCTTC
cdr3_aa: CASSLIAGVNEQFF

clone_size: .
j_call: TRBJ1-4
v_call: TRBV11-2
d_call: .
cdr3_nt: TGTGCCAGCAGCTCGGGCCTCCCGGGGGAAAAACTGTTTTTT
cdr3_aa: CASSSGLPGEKLFF

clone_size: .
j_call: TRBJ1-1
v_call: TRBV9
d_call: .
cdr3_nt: TGTGCCAGCAGCGTACTTGAAGGGAGCGCTTTCTTT
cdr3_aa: CASSVLEGSAFF

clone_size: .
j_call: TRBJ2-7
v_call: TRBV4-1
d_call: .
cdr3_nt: TGCGCCAGCAGCCAAACATTCTCGGGCGAGCAGTACTTC
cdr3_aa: CASSQTFSGEQYF

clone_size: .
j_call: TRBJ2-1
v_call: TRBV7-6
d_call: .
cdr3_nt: TGTGCCAGCAGCACAGGTGGTGGGTATGAGCAGTTCTTC
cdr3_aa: CASSTGGGYEQFF

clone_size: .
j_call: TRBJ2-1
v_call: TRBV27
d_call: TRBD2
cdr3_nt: TGTGCCAGCCACAAGAGGGGGACTAGCGGGCCCAATGAGCAGTTCTTC
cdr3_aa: CASHKRGTSGPNEQFF

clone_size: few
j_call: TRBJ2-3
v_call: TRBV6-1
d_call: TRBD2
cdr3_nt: TGTGCCAGCAGTGACCCGGGACTAGCGGGAGAGGCAGATACGCAGTATTTT
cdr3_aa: CASSDPGLAGEADTQYF

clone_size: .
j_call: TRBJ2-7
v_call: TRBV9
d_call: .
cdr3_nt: TGTGCCAGCAGCGTACAGGGGTCCCACGAGCAGTACTTC
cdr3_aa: CASSVQGSHEQYF

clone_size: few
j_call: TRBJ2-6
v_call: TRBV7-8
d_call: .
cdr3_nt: TGTGCCAGCAGCCGTATAGGGGGGGTCTCTGGGGCCAACGTCCTGACTTTC
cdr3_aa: CASSRIGGVSGANVLTF

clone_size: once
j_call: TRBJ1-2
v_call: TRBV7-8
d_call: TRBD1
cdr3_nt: TGTGCCAGCAGCTTAGGGGGACAGAATGGCTACACCTTC
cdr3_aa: CASSLGGQNGYTF

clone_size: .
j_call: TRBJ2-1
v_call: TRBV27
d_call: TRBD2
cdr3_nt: TGTGCCAGCAGTGGACTAGCGGGAGACTATGAGCAGTTCTTC
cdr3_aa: CASSGLAGDYEQFF

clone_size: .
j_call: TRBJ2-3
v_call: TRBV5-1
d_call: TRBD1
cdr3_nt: TGCGCCAGCAGCTCCGGGACAGTCACAGATACGCAGTATTTT
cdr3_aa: CASSSGTVTDTQYF

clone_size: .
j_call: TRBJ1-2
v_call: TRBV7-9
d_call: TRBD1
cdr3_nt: TGTGCCAGCAGCCAAACCCGACAGGGGGCACACTATGGCTACACCTTC
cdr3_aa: CASSQTRQGAHYGYTF

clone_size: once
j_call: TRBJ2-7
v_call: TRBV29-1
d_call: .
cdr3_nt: TGCAGCGGAGGAGCAGGGGCCTACGAGCAGTACTTC
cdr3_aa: CSGGAGAYEQYF

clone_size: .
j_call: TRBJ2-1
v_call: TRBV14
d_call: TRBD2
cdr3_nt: TGTGCCAGCAGCCAAGGAATAGCGGGGGGGACCGGGTTCTTC
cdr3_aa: CASSQGIAGGTGFF

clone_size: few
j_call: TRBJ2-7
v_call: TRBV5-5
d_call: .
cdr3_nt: TGTGCCAGCAGCTTGGCCGGGGGTCCCCTCTACGAGCAGTACTTC
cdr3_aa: CASSLAGGPLYEQYF

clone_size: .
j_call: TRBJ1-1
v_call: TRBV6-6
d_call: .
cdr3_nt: TGTGCCAGCACCGAATCACGGGGGGCTAACACTGAAGCTTTCTTT
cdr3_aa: CASTESRGANTEAFF

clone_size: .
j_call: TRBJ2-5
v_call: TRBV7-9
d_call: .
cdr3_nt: TGTGCCAGCAGCTTAGCACAGGGCGGCCGGGAGACCCAGTACTTC
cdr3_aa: CASSLAQGGRETQYF

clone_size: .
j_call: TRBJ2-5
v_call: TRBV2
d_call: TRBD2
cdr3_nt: TGTGCCAGCAGTGAAGGGACTAGCATGGTTCGAGAGACCCAGTACTTC
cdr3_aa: CASSEGTSMVRETQYF

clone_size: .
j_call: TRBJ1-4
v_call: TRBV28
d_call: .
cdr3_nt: TGTGCCAGCAACCCAATAAGGGGGTTTGATGAAAAACTGTTTTTT
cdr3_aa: CASNPIRGFDEKLFF

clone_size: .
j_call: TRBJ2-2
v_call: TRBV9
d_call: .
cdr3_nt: TGTGCCAGCAGCGTCCGGGACATAAGGTCCGGGGAGCTGTTTTTT
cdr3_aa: CASSVRDIRSGELFF

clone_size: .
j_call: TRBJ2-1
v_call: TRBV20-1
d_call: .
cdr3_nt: TGCAGTGCTAGGATAGGGGGTGAGCAGTTCTTC
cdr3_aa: CSARIGGEQFF

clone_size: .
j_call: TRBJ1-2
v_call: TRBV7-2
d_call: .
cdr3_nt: TGTGCCAGCAGCTTGCTGGCGCGGGGTGATGGCTACACCTTC
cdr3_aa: CASSLLARGDGYTF

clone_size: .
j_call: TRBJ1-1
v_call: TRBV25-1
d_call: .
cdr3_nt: TGTGCCAGCAGTCACGCGGCAGGGGCTGAAGCTTTCTTT
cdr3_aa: CASSHAAGAEAFF

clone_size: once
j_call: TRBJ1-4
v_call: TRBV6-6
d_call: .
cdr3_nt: TGTGCCAGCAGCCCTGGAGGCTTGGGTGAAAAACTGTTTTTT
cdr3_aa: CASSPGGLGEKLFF

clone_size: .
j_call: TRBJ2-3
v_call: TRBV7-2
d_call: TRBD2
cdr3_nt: TGTGCCAGCAGCCCGGGACTAGCCAGTCCAGATACGCAGTATTTT
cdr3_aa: CASSPGLASPDTQYF

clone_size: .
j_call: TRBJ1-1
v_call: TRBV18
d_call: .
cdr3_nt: TGTGCCAGCTCGCAACGGGGGGGAGCGGTAGCTTTCTTT
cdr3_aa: CASSQRGGAVAFF

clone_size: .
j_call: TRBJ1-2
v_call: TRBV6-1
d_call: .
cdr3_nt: TGTGCCAGCCGGAGGGACGGCTATGGCTACACCTTC
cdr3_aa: CASRRDGYGYTF

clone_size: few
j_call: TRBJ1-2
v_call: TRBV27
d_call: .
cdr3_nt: TGTGCCAGCAGTTTCTCGACTTGGGATGGCTACACCTTC
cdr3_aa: CASSFSTWDGYTF

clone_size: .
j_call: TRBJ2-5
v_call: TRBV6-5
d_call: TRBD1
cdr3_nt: TGTGCCAGCAGTTACTTCGGGACAGGGCAAGAGACCCAGTACTTC
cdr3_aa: CASSYFGTGQETQYF

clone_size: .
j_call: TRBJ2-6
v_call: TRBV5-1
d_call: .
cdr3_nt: TGCGCCAGCAGCTTGGCCTTCCCTGGGGCCAACGTCCTGCCTTTC
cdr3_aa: CASSLAFPGANVLPF

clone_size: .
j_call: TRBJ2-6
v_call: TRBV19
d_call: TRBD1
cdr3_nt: TGTGCCAGTAGTCGGATGAGGGGGCCTGGGGCCAACGTCCTGACTTTC
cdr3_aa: CASSRMRGPGANVLTF

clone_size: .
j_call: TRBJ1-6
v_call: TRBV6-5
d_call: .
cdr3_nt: TGTGCCAGCAGTTACCGGGGGGCGCCTTCACCCCTCCACTTT
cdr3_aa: CASSYRGAPSPLHF

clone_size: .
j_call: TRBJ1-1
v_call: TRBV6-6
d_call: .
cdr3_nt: TGTGCCAGCAGTAGGACATGGCTGACTGAAGCTTTCTTT
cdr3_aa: CASSRTWLTEAFF

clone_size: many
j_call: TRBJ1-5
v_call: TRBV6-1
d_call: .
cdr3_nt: TGTGCCAGCAGTGTAGGTCCGGGAGGCAATCAGCCCCAGCATTTT
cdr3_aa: CASSVGPGGNQPQHF

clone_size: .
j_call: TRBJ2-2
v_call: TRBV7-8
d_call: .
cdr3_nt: TGTGCCAGCAGCTTAGCGACGGGACACAACACCGGGGAGCTGTTTTTT
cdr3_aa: CASSLATGHNTGELFF

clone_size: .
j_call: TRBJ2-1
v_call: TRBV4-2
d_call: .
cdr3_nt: TGTGCCAGCAGCCAAGAACCTAGCGCCGTTGAGCAGTTCTTC
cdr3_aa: CASSQEPSAVEQFF

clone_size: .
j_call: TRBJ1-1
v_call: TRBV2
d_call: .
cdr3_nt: TGTGCCAGCAGTGAGAGGGGGGGGGCTGGAGATACTGAAGCTTTCTTT
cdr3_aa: CASSERGGAGDTEAFF

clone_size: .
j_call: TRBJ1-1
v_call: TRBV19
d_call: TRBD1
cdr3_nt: TGTGCCAGTATCGCGGACAGGTATAACACTGAAGCTTTCTTT
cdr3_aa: CASIADRYNTEAFF

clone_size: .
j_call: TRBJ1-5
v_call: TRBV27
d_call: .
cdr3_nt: TGTGCCAGCAGACCTCAGGGGAGCAATCAGCCCCAGCATTTT
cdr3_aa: CASRPQGSNQPQHF

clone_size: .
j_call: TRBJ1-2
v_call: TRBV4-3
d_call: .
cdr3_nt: TGCGCCAGCAGCCAAGATCGCCAGGGATTATATGGCTACACCTTC
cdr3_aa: CASSQDRQGLYGYTF

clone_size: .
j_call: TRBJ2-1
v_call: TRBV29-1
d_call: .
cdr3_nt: TGCAGCGTTGTCATACTATCACGGGATGAGCAGTTCTTC
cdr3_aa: CSVVILSRDEQFF

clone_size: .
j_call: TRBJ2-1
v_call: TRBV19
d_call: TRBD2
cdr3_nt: TGTGCCAGTAGTGCCGGGACTACCTCCTACAATGAGCAGTTCTTC
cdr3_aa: CASSAGTTSYNEQFF